The source of this T cell receptor beta chain is a study of cytomegalovirus exposure and HLA in healthy donors. Points from the study as a whole: V- and J-gene trimming of TCR beta was linked (in a later analysis) to a missense DCLRE1C variant. With high specificity and sensitivity, the classifier reportedly diagnosed cytomegalovirus status.

The PCR employed 60 Vbeta primers together with 13 Jbeta primers. TCRdb's table, derived via immunoSEQ multiplex PCR, lists solely in-frame clones and lacks some. Of approximately 150,000 clones listed, 73% were seen once; the top ten hold about 5%. This CDR3 spans 13 amino acids. The V and J ends lost 0 bases and 2 bases respectively, with 4 bases between them. Germline V gene sequence: CDR1 SEHNR, CDR2 FQNEAQ (reference sequence). About this clone itself: Its target is not known.

Sequenced input: PBMCs. The V gene is TRBV7-9, the J gene TRBJ1-1; unclear D gene. The receptor was isolated from a young woman in good health and CMV-seropositive. CDR3 DNA: TGTGCCAGCAGCTTAGCTACTAACACTGAAGCTTTCTTT. This sequence encodes CASSLATNTEAFF. The whole variable domain, remainder taken from reference TRBV7-9 and TRBJ1-1, is DTGVSQNPRHKITKRGQNVTFRCDPISEHNRLYWYRQTLGQGPEFLTYFQNEAQLEKSRLLSDRFSAERPKGSFSTLEIQRTEQGDSAMYLCASSLATNTEAFFGQGTRLTVV.